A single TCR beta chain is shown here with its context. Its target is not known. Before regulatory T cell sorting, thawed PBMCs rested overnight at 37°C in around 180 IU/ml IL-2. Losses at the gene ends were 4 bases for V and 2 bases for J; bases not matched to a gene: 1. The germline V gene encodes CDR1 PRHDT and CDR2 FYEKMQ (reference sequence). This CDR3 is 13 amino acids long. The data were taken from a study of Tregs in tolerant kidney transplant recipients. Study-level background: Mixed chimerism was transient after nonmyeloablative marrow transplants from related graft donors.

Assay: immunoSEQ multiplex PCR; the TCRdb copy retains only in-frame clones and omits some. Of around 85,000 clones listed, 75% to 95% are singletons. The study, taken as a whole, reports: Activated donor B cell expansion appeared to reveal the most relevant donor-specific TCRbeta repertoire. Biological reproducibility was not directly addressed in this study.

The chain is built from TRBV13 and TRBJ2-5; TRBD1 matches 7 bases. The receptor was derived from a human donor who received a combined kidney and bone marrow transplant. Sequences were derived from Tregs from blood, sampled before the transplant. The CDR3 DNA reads TGTGCCAGCAGCTACAGGGGACAAGAGACCCAGTACTTC. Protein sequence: CASSYRGQETQYF.